Presented here are 26 T cell receptor beta chains from one specimen sequenced in a study of cytomegalovirus exposure and HLA in healthy donors. PCR amplification relied on 60 Vbeta primers (plus 13 Jbeta primers). Method: immunoSEQ multiplex PCR; TCRdb's copy keeps in-frame clones and lacks some. The table lists 120,000 or so clones, approximately 84% of them singletons. The sequencing input was PBMCs. These receptors all stem from a young man in good health and CMV-seropositive.

The chain combines TRBV7-2 with TRBJ2-3; TRBD2 matches at 9 bases. Looked up from germline, CDR1 is SGHTA and CDR2 is FQGNSA. V was pared by 3 bases and J by 2 bases, with 12 bases of the junction left unmatched. There are 18 residues in the CDR3. The CDR3 nucleotides read TGTGCCAGCAGCTTGCAATCCGGGGGCGGGGGGGCCACAGATACGCAGTATTTT. Protein sequence: CASSLQSGGGGATDTQYF.

The rearrangement uses TRBV5-1 and TRBJ2-5; 7 nucleotides line up with TRBD2. The J call is doubtful: the DNA matches TRBJ2-7 better. This CDR3 contains 15 residues. From germline, CDR1 is SGHRS and CDR2 YFSETQ. CDR3 loop: CASSPTGEGGYEQYF. The CDR3 DNA reads TGCGCCAGCAGCCCGACCGGGGAGGGTGGCTACGAGCAGTACTTC.

With regard to this clone: The same CDR3 also results from other DNA sequences found in this sample. The rearrangement joins TRBV5-1 to TRBJ2-2; TRBD1 might be the D (5 bases). V dropped 0 bases and J dropped 4 bases, with 7 bases sitting between them. From germline, CDR1 is SGHRS and CDR2 YFSETQ. CDR3 length: 14 residues. The DNA for the CDR3 is TGCGCCAGCAGCTTGGTGCAGGGCACCGGGGAGCTGTTTTTT. It yields the protein CASSLVQGTGELFF.

This rearrangement joins TRBV7-2 to TRBJ2-1; 9 bases align to TRBD2. This CDR3 region has 16 residues. The germline V gene encodes CDR1 SGHTA and CDR2 FQGNSA. The trim removed 1 base at V and 7 bases at J, leaving 8 bases unmatched. The CDR3 loop reads CASSLDAGGPINEQFF. DNA of the CDR3: TGTGCCAGCAGCTTAGACGCGGGAGGGCCGATAAATGAGCAGTTCTTC.

V usage is TRBV19 and J usage is TRBJ1-5, with D maybe TRBD1 (6 bases). CDR3 size: 16 residues. Germline V gives CDR1 LNHDA, CDR2 SQIVND (reference sequence). V dropped 1 base and J dropped 2 bases, with 12 bases sitting between them. CDR3 bases: TGTGCCAGTAGTATAGGGCGCAGGGGAGGCAATCAGCCCCAGCATTTT. This encodes CASSIGRRGGNQPQHF.

This rearrangement joins TRBV6-1 to TRBJ2-1; 8 positions agree with TRBD1. The CDR3 consists of 14 residues. V gave up 7 bases and J gave up 4 bases; unmatched junction bases: 6. CDR1 MNHNS and CDR2 SASEGT come from the germline V gene. The CDR3 DNA is TGTGCCAGCACTCCCAGACAGGGGTACAATGAGCAGTTCTTC. Translation: CASTPRQGYNEQFF.

The chain uses TRBV10-2 and TRBJ2-7; 7 bases align to TRBD1. The trim removed 5 bases at V and 2 bases at J, leaving 12 bases unmatched. The CDR3 spans 16 residues. CDR1 is WSHSY, CDR2 SAAADI, per germline. CDR3 nucleotide sequence: TGCGCCAGCAGTCTGCTCAAAACAGGGGTGGCCTACGAGCAGTACTTC. This translates into CASSLLKTGVAYEQYF.

V and J are TRBV9 and TRBJ1-5; D is undetermined. In germline, CDR1 is SGDLS, CDR2 YYNGEE. The CDR3 is made up of 13 amino acids. Between the trimmed V and J ends, which lost 3 bases and 3 bases, there was a span of 7 bases. CDR3 coding DNA: TGTGCCAGCAGCGAGCGCCCCAATCAGCCCCAGCATTTT. Its translation is CASSERPNQPQHF.

The chain combines TRBV19 with TRBJ1-1; possible D gene TRBD1, 6 bases. The germline CDR1 and CDR2 sequences are LNHDA and SQIVND (reference sequence). The CDR3 has 14 amino acids. The V end lost 1 base, the J end lost 7 bases, and 13 bases lay between the germline ends. CDR3 loop: CASSIGGQHREAFF. CDR3 nucleotide sequence: TGTGCCAGTAGTATAGGTGGACAGCACCGTGAAGCTTTCTTT.

This clone appeared once. The chain has TRBV2 and TRBJ2-3, with 9 bases that match TRBD2. V dropped 7 bases and J dropped 6; count of bases not matched to a gene: 8. Germline-derived CDR1 and CDR2 are SNHLY and FYNNEI. The CDR3 runs to 14 residues. CDR3 DNA: TGTGCCAGCACCCGCGGGGGGGCCAGCGATACGCAGTATTTT. Its translation: CASTRGGASDTQYF. Complete variable domain (other parts from reference TRBV2 and TRBJ2-3): EPEVTQTPSHQVTQMGQEVILRCVPISNHLYFYWYRQILGQKVEFLVSFYNNEISEKSEIFDDQFSVERPDGSNFTLKIRSTKLEDSAMYFCASTRGGASDTQYFGPGTRLTVL.

This chain links TRBV5-4 with TRBJ2-3, with D tentatively TRBD2 (6 bases). Trimming cost V 3 bases and J 1 base, with 15 bases left between them. There are 16 residues in the CDR3. CDR1 and CDR2 (germline): SGHNT, YYREEE (reference sequence). The CDR3 nucleotides read TGTGCCAGCAGCTCCCCTGCGGCGGGGCGCACAGATACGCAGTATTTT. Translation gives CASSSPAAGRTDTQYF.

This rearrangement joins TRBV4-1 to TRBJ2-5, with 7 bases aligning to TRBD1. The end of the DNA is better explained by TRBJ2-7, so the J call may be wrong. CDR1 is MGHRA and CDR2 is YSYEKL in the germline V gene. CDR3 size: 18 residues. The CDR3 protein is CASSQDWYRGIPYYEQYF. The CDR3 DNA follows: TGCGCCAGCAGCCAAGATTGGTACAGGGGAATACCCTACTACGAGCAGTACTTC.

This clone was counted once. The CDR3 here is CASSEQYPNRDTEAFF. The CDR3 DNA follows: TGTGCCAGCAGTGAACAATACCCAAACAGGGACACTGAAGCTTTCTTT. V and J are TRBV2 and TRBJ1-1; a weak D match, TRBD1 (6 bases). Trimming removed 2 bases at V and 3 bases at J, with 16 bases between. The CDR3 totals 16 residues. Per germline, CDR1 SNHLY and CDR2 FYNNEI.

This clone was recorded once. V gene TRBV7-9 combines with J gene TRBJ2-1; 8 bases are a match to TRBD2. The CDR3 covers 15 residues. Germline V gene data show CDR1 as SEHNR and CDR2 as FQNEAQ (reference sequence). Trimming took 5 bases from V and 6 from J; bases not matched to a gene: 9. This chain's CDR3 is CASSQSGRSFNEQFF. CDR3 DNA: TGTGCCAGCAGCCAAAGCGGGAGAAGTTTCAATGAGCAGTTCTTC.

The rearrangement uses TRBV25-1 and TRBJ2-1; 9 nucleotides align to TRBD2. Trimming at V came to 2 bases and at J to 9 bases, leaving 14 bases not matched to a gene. Germline V CDR1 and CDR2: MGHDK, SYGVNS. This CDR3 has 17 residues. DNA of the CDR3: TGTGCCAGCAGTGAAGGATTAGTAGCGGGAGAGTTGGGTGAGCAGTTCTTC. It yields the protein CASSEGLVAGELGEQFF.

Worth noting for this clone: In the same sample, other DNA sequences code for this CDR3. The V and J genes are TRBV7-2 and TRBJ2-3; D call uncertain. V was clipped by 5 bases and J by 3 bases, with 6 bases between them. The length of the CDR3 is 12 residues. From germline, CDR1 is SGHTA and CDR2 FQGNSA. In DNA form, the CDR3 reads TGTGCCAGCAGCCAGAATACAGATACGCAGTATTTT. Translation gives CASSQNTDTQYF.

This chain joins TRBV14 and TRBJ2-1; the match to TRBD2 covers 7 bases. The V segment lost 2 bases and the J segment 2 bases; nucleotides outside the gene matches: 6. CDR1 and CDR2 (germline): SGHDN, FVKESK. This CDR3 spans 16 amino acids. The CDR3 DNA follows: TGTGCCAGCAGCCAATTCGGACTAGGTGCCTACAATGAGCAGTTCTTC. Encoded protein: CASSQFGLGAYNEQFF.

This clone was detected a few times. The chain employs TRBV15 and TRBJ1-1; no firm D call. Trimming took off 0 bases at V and 0 bases at J, with 11 bases between the two ends. The germline V gene encodes CDR1 LNHNV and CDR2 YYDKDF (reference sequence). The CDR3 spans 16 residues. The CDR3 nucleotides read TGTGCCACCAGCAGAGATTTTTCGGTAATGAACACTGAAGCTTTCTTT. This codes for CATSRDFSVMNTEAFF. Variable domain in full (rest from reference TRBV15 and TRBJ1-1): DAMVIQNPRYQVTQFGKPVTLSCSQTLNHNVMYWYQQKSSQAPKLLFHYYDKDFNNEADTPDNFQSRRPNTSFCFLDIRSPGLGDTAMYLCATSRDFSVMNTEAFFGQGTRLTVV.

The gene calls are TRBV7-8 and TRBJ2-7; 10 bases match TRBD1. This CDR3 is 14 amino acids long. V lost 11 bases and J lost 4; bases outside the gene matches: 11. The germline gives CDR1 SGHVS, CDR2 FQNEAQ. The CDR3 nucleotides read TGTGCCGTTAGCCGGGACAGGGGTGCGTACGAGCAGTACTTC. Translating gives CAVSRDRGAYEQYF.

The V and J genes are TRBV4-3 and TRBJ2-7; tentative D call: TRBD1 (6 bases). The CDR3 totals 18 residues. Trimming stripped 1 base from V and 1 base from J, with 20 bases between. Germline V gene sequence: CDR1 LGHNA, CDR2 YSLEER. CDR3 protein: CASSQGIPVQGESYEQYF. CDR3 sequence (DNA): TGCGCCAGCAGCCAAGGGATCCCCGTACAGGGAGAATCCTACGAGCAGTACTTC.

The V call is TRBV11-1, the J call TRBJ1-2; D is unclear. This CDR3 has 13 amino acids. CDR1 SGHAT and CDR2 FQDESV come from the germline V gene (reference sequence). V lost 0 bases and J lost 5, with 7 bases in between. CDR3 sequence: CASSLATGYGYTF. CDR3 sequence (DNA): TGTGCCAGCAGCTTAGCGACGGGATATGGCTACACCTTC.

A few counts support this clone. The rearrangement uses TRBV4-3 and TRBJ2-6; D not resolved. The CDR3 runs to 16 residues. Germline lookup yields CDR1 LGHNA and CDR2 YSLEER. V lost 0 bases, J lost 1 base, and 7 bases lay in between. CDR3 sequence reads: CASSQERGSGANVLTF. In nucleotides, the CDR3 is TGCGCCAGCAGCCAAGAACGAGGTTCTGGGGCCAACGTCCTGACTTTC.

The chain couples TRBV28 to TRBJ2-5, with TRBD2 matching 16 bases. V trimming: 5 bases; J trimming: 0 bases; junction bases outside the gene matches: 9. The germline V gene has CDR1 MDHEN and CDR2 SYDVKM. There are 19 residues in the CDR3. CDR3 residues: CASSPKPGTSGRDQETQYF. Written as DNA, the CDR3 is TGTGCCAGCAGTCCCAAACCGGGGACTAGCGGGAGGGACCAAGAGACCCAGTACTTC. The full variable domain, with the rest looked up from reference TRBV28 and TRBJ2-5, is DVKVTQSSRYLVKRTGEKVFLECVQDMDHENMFWYRQDPGLGLRLIYFSYDVKMKEKGDIPEGYSVSREKKERFSLILESASTNQTSMYLCASSPKPGTSGRDQETQYFGPGTRLLVL.

The gene calls are TRBV9 and TRBJ1-2; the match to TRBD1 covers 8 bases. CDR1 is SGDLS, CDR2 YYNGEE, per germline. This CDR3 spans 15 amino acids. Trimming at V came to 2 bases and at J to 4 bases, leaving 7 bases not matched to a gene. The CDR3 coding sequence is TGTGCCAGCAGCGTCCCGGGACAGGAGGCCTATGGCTACACCTTC. As protein: CASSVPGQEAYGYTF.

This chain's CDR3 is CASSQTDTQYF. DNA of the CDR3: TGTGCCAGCAGTCAAACAGATACGCAGTATTTT. The chain links TRBV27 to TRBJ2-3; D not resolved. Trimming removed 5 bases from V and 3 bases from J, with 3 bases in between. The germline CDR1 and CDR2 sequences are MNHEY and SMNVEV (reference sequence). CDR3 length equals 11 residues.

This chain uses TRBV5-1 with TRBJ2-5; D may be TRBD1 (7 bases). Germline CDR1 SGHRS, CDR2 YFSETQ. V was pared by 3 bases and J by 5 bases, with 14 bases between. CDR3 length: 14 amino acids. CDR3 nucleotides: TGCGCCAGCAGCTCAGGGGGGTCTCTGGAGACCCAGTACTTC. Translated: CASSSGGSLETQYF. Using reference TRBV5-1 and TRBJ2-5 for the parts outside the CDR3, the full variable domain is KAGVTQTPRYLIKTRGQQVTLSCSPISGHRSVSWYQQTPGQGLQFLFEYFSETQRNKGNFPGRFSGRQFSNSRSEMNVSTLELGDSALYLCASSSGGSLETQYFGPGTRLLVL.